This T cell receptor (beta chain) originates from a study of OX40 agonist ivuxolimab in advanced cancers. V lost 7 bases, J lost 5 bases, and 11 bases lay in between. This CDR3 comprises 11 residues. Germline CDR1 reads DFQATT; CDR2 reads SNEGSKA (reference sequence). This table comes from immunoSEQ multiplex PCR, and its TCRdb copy is limited to in-frame clones, with some not included. The profile shows about 65,000 clones, about nine tenths of them singletons. The input for sequencing was CD4+ or CD8+ T cells sorted from blood, taken in a trial of the OX40 agonist ivuxolimab. The clonotype was recovered from an adult with an advanced solid tumor such as melanoma, head and neck, liver or kidney cancer. The V gene is TRBV20-1, the J gene TRBJ1-1; D is possibly TRBD1 (5 bases). Here the CDR3 DNA reads TGCAGTGTTGGGACCCCAACTGAAGCTTTCTTT. Translating it yields CSVGTPTEAFF.